These 32 T cell receptor beta chains originate from one sample sequenced in a study of T cells in Graves' hyperthyroidism and ophthalmopathy. Researchers amplified the TCR beta CDR3 regions from RNA transcripts. HTBI primers were the set used in a first-round RT-PCR of the TCR CDR3. One entry per CDR3 protein, called by TCRdb with MiXCR from the multiplex PCR reads. The data show about 690,000 distinct CDR3 sequences, about 18% seen once. The sequenced sample was blood. These receptors all stem from a man aged 50 to 59 with Graves' hyperthyroidism.

CDR3: CAISEGGTVPFF. In DNA form, the CDR3 reads TGTGCCATCAGTGAAGGGGGGACAGTTCCTTTCTTT. The chain joins TRBV10-3 to TRBJ1-1, with 7 bases fitting TRBD1. With 3 bases clipped from V and 12 bases from J, the junction kept 7 bases outside the gene matches. In germline, CDR1 is ENHRY, CDR2 SYGVKD. The CDR3 covers 12 residues.

At least ten counts were recorded for this clonotype. The rearrangement joins TRBV7-6 to TRBJ2-1; D gene unclear. Trimming shortened V by 1 base and J by 7 bases, and 8 bases separated the two germline ends. The V gene's germline CDR1 is SGHVS and CDR2 FNYEAQ. The CDR3 covers 13 residues. For the CDR3, the DNA is TGTGCCAGCAGCTTAGTAAGCGTAAATGAGCAGTTCTTC. It is translated as CASSLVSVNEQFF. Complete variable domain (other parts from reference TRBV7-6 and TRBJ2-1): GAGVSQSPRYKVTKRGQDVALRCDPISGHVSLYWYRQALGQGPEFLTYFNYEAQQDKSGLPNDRFSAERPEGSISTLTIQRTEQRDSAMYRCASSLVSVNEQFFGPGTRLTVL.

This clonotype was seen a handful of times. This chain joins TRBV7-2 and TRBJ2-3; TRBD2 aligns across 10 bases. Trimming cost V 5 bases and J 1 base; bases outside gene matches: 6. The CDR3 length is 16 residues. Germline V gene sequence: CDR1 SGHTA, CDR2 FQGNSA. The CDR3 loop reads CASSKTGTSGTDTQYF. The CDR3 region has the DNA TGTGCCAGCAGCAAAACCGGGACTAGCGGCACAGATACGCAGTATTTT.

The rearrangement links TRBV28 to TRBJ1-6, with D perhaps TRBD1 (6 bases). Trimming pared 4 bases from V and 2 bases from J, leaving 9 bases between. This CDR3 has 15 residues. In germline, CDR1 is MDHEN, CDR2 SYDVKM. In DNA form, the CDR3 reads TGTGCCAGCAGTTCCGGGGGCGCCTATAATTCACCCCTCCACTTT. Its translation is CASSSGGAYNSPLHF.

In this sample, this clonotype turned up many times. This rearrangement joins TRBV18 to TRBJ2-7, with D possibly TRBD2 on 5 matching bases. Germline V CDR1 and CDR2: KGHSH, LQKENI. V lost 3 bases to trimming and J lost 3 bases, with 15 bases between them. This CDR3 has 15 residues. The CDR3 sequence: CASSPQSLGSYEQYF. The CDR3 nucleotides are TGTGCCAGCTCACCTCAGTCCCTAGGGAGCTACGAGCAGTACTTC.

The chain joins TRBV19 to TRBJ2-5; D is possibly TRBD1 (6 bases). CDR1 and CDR2 from the germline V gene are LNHDA and SQIVND (reference sequence). There are 13 residues in the CDR3. The V end lost 6 bases, the J end lost 2 bases, and 10 bases lay between the germline ends. The CDR3 spells CASRGQLQETQYF. Here the CDR3 DNA reads TGTGCCAGTAGGGGACAACTTCAAGAGACCCAGTACTTC. Variable domain in full (rest from reference TRBV19 and TRBJ2-5): DGGITQSPKYLFRKEGQNVTLSCEQNLNHDAMYWYRQDPGQGLRLIYYSQIVNDFQKGDIAEGYSVSREKKESFPLTVTSAQKNPTAFYLCASRGQLQETQYFGPGTRLLVL.

The chain recombines TRBV11-2 with TRBJ2-1, with 10 bases aligning to TRBD2. With V trimmed by 4 bases and J by 7 bases, 7 bases remained unmatched. CDR1 is SGHAT and CDR2 is FQNNGV in the germline V gene. The CDR3 runs to 15 residues. The CDR3 spells CASSSPASGSNEQFF. CDR3 in DNA: TGTGCCAGCAGCTCGCCCGCTAGCGGGAGTAATGAGCAGTTCTTC.

This clonotype was seen at least ten times. The chain joins TRBV2 to TRBJ2-1; 10 nucleotides line up with TRBD2. Germline V lookup: CDR1 SNHLY, CDR2 FYNNEI. J was trimmed by 7 bases and V by 6 bases; bases with no gene match: 12. The CDR3 extends over 16 amino acids. The CDR3 spells CASRNRWSGRANEQFF. The CDR3 DNA is TGTGCCAGCAGGAACAGGTGGAGCGGGAGGGCGAATGAGCAGTTCTTC.

Many counts were recorded for this clonotype. V usage is TRBV2 and J usage is TRBJ2-2, with TRBD2 identical over 10 bases. Per germline, CDR1 SNHLY and CDR2 FYNNEI. Germline trimming cut 4 bases from V and 6 bases from J; bases unmatched to any gene: 5. CDR3 size: 15 residues. In DNA, the CDR3 is TGTGCCAGCAGTGTCAGCGGGAGGGCGGCCGGGGAGCTGTTTTTT. It yields the protein CASSVSGRAAGELFF.

This clonotype occurred many times. The chain recombines TRBV2 with TRBJ1-2, with 8 positions matching TRBD1. The CDR3 has 16 residues. Looked up from germline, CDR1 is SNHLY and CDR2 is FYNNEI. V shed 7 bases and J 7 bases; nucleotides not matched to a gene: 17. The DNA of the CDR3 is TGTGCCAGCACTACAATAAGGACAGGGAGTAATTTTGGCTACACCTTC. It translates to CASTTIRTGSNFGYTF.

This clonotype was picked up a small number of times. The rearrangement links TRBV29-1 to TRBJ1-5, with D hard to call. The CDR3 is made up of 13 amino acids. Germline-derived CDR1 and CDR2 are SQVTM and ANQGSEA. With 7 bases removed from V and 3 bases from J, the gap between germline ends came to 13 bases. CDR3 sequence (DNA): TGCAGCGCCACGGGCAGTGTCAATCAGCCCCAGCATTTT. Its translation: CSATGSVNQPQHF.

This clonotype was seen at least ten times. The gene calls are TRBV20-1 and TRBJ2-7, with 7 bases fitting TRBD2. Trimming at V came to 0 bases and at J to 2 bases, leaving 10 bases not matched to a gene. The CDR3 sequence is 16 residues long. Germline loops: CDR1 DFQATT, CDR2 SNEGSKA (reference sequence). CDR3 in amino acids: CSARDLPSGGTYEQYF. The CDR3 coding sequence is TGCAGTGCTAGAGATCTCCCTAGCGGAGGAACCTACGAGCAGTACTTC.

This clonotype has a count of ten or more. The genes are TRBV18 and TRBJ2-7, with D perhaps TRBD2 (5 bases). V lost 3 bases and J lost 3, with 9 bases in between. Germline V gives CDR1 KGHSH, CDR2 LQKENI. The CDR3 covers 13 residues. CDR3 DNA: TGTGCCAGCTCACCCCCGGGGAACTACGAGCAGTACTTC. As protein: CASSPPGNYEQYF.

This clonotype was seen ten or more times. The chain recombines TRBV7-9 with TRBJ1-6; 9 nucleotides match TRBD1. This CDR3 spans 19 amino acids. Germline CDR1 SEHNR, CDR2 FQNEAQ (reference sequence). With 11 bases clipped from V and 0 bases from J, the junction kept 17 bases outside the gene matches. The CDR3 DNA follows: TGTGCCTCCTCGGGACAGGGTCTCCCGACGAGCTCCTATAATTCACCCCTCCACTTT. This codes for CASSGQGLPTSSYNSPLHF. The variable domain in full, with the rest retrieved from reference TRBV7-9 and TRBJ1-6, is DTGVSQNPRHKITKRGQNVTFRCDPISEHNRLYWYRQTLGQGPEFLTYFQNEAQLEKSRLLSDRFSAERPKGSFSTLEIQRTEQGDSAMYLCASSGQGLPTSSYNSPLHFGNGTRLTVT.

This clonotype was observed many times. The chain's CDR3 is CASSPTDSANTGELFF. CDR3 nucleotide sequence: TGTGCCAGCTCACCGACAGACTCCGCGAACACCGGGGAGCTGTTTTTT. The chain combines TRBV18 with TRBJ2-2; tentatively, D is TRBD1 (5 bases). Germline loops: CDR1 KGHSH, CDR2 LQKENI. V lost 3 bases to trimming and J lost 0 bases, with 11 bases between them. This CDR3 contains 16 residues.

This clonotype was found many times. The rearrangement links TRBV15 to TRBJ2-2, with 9 positions matching TRBD1. Per germline, CDR1 LNHNV and CDR2 YYDKDF (reference sequence). The CDR3 covers 16 residues. Losses at the gene ends were 1 base for V and 4 bases for J; bases not matched to a gene: 4. The CDR3 nucleotides read TGTGCCACCAGCAGAGGCGGGACAGGGAGCACCGGGGAGCTGTTTTTT. Protein: CATSRGGTGSTGELFF.

CDR3 loop: CASSLLAGGRVGEQFF. CDR3 sequence (DNA): TGTGCCAGCAGCTTATTGGCGGGAGGAAGGGTGGGTGAGCAGTTCTTC. The rearrangement links TRBV7-2 to TRBJ2-1; 8 nucleotides align to TRBD2. This CDR3 contains 16 residues. V lost 2 bases, J lost 9 bases, and 12 bases stayed unmatched. CDR1 is SGHTA, CDR2 FQGNSA, per germline.

This clonotype occurred a few times. A much larger clone differs by one base, so this may be a read error. The chain joins TRBV6-1 to TRBJ2-5; no clear D gene. The length of the CDR3 is 15 residues. V lost 4 bases and J 2 bases, leaving 14 bases between the germline ends. The germline V gene has CDR1 MNHNS and CDR2 SASEGT. CDR3 residues: CASSVVESRQETQYF. The CDR3 DNA sequence: TGTGCCAGCAGTGTGGTGGAAAGTCGGCAAGAGACCCAGTACTTC.

This clonotype was seen a handful of times. The chain has TRBV16 and TRBJ1-2; a weak D match, TRBD1 (6 bases). The CDR3 length is 13 residues. Germline CDR1 and CDR2: KGHSY and FQNENV. The V end was cut by 2 bases, the J end by 4 bases, with 8 bases between. The CDR3 here is CASSQGGLYGYTF. Here the CDR3 DNA reads TGTGCCAGCAGCCAAGGGGGGCTCTATGGCTACACCTTC.

This clonotype turned up a few times. The chain joins TRBV9 to TRBJ2-5; TRBD1 might be the D (5 bases). The V end was cut by 1 base, the J end by 13 bases, with 20 bases between. This CDR3 is 14 amino acids long. CDR1 and CDR2 from the germline V gene are SGDLS and YYNGEE. In DNA, the CDR3 is TGTGCCAGCAGCGTAAACATCGCAGGGTCCAGACTGTACTTC. Amino acid sequence: CASSVNIAGSRLYF.

In this sample, this clonotype turned up many times. The V gene is TRBV5-1, the J gene TRBJ2-1; the match to TRBD2 covers 12 bases. This CDR3 contains 15 residues. The V segment lost 5 bases and the J segment 7 bases; nucleotides outside the gene matches: 7. Germline V lookup: CDR1 SGHRS, CDR2 YFSETQ. The CDR3 sequence: CASSPSGRDENEQFF. As DNA, the CDR3 is TGCGCCAGCAGTCCTAGCGGGAGGGATGAAAATGAGCAGTTCTTC.

This clonotype showed up just a few times. V is TRBV6-2 or TRBV6-3 and J is TRBJ1-1; TRBD1 agrees at 8 bases. The germline V gene has CDR1 MNHEY and CDR2 SVGEGT. J was trimmed by 1 base and V by 2 bases; bases with no gene match: 6. The CDR3 sequence is 16 residues long. CDR3 residues: CASSYTTDRGNTEAFF. CDR3 DNA sequence: TGTGCCAGCAGTTACACTACCGACAGGGGGAACACTGAAGCTTTCTTT.

CDR3 loop: CASSRGFTYNEQFF. The CDR3 DNA reads as TGTGCCAGCAGTCGAGGATTCACCTACAATGAGCAGTTCTTC. The chain carries TRBV9 and TRBJ2-1; D is uncertain. The germline gives CDR1 SGDLS, CDR2 YYNGEE. Trimming took off 5 bases at V and 2 bases at J, with 11 bases between the two ends. The CDR3 is made up of 14 amino acids. Drawing the rest from reference TRBV9 and TRBJ2-1, the complete variable domain is DSGVTQTPKHLITATGQRVTLRCSPRSGDLSVYWYQQSLDQGLQFLIQYYNGEERAKGNILERFSAQQFPDLHSELNLSSLELGDSALYFCASSRGFTYNEQFFGPGTRLTVL.

V gene TRBV7-8 combines with J gene TRBJ2-7, with TRBD1 identical over 10 bases. The junction had 13 bases not matched to a gene; V was cut back by 10 bases and J by 4 bases. Germline CDR1 reads SGHVS; CDR2 reads FQNEAQ. The CDR3 runs to 15 residues. The CDR3 DNA reads TGTGCCACCCAAACTCCGGGACAGGGGTGGTACGAGCAGTACTTC. This codes for CATQTPGQGWYEQYF.

This clonotype was recorded at least ten times. The CDR3 here is CASSGQWGGASYEQYF. CDR3 nucleotide sequence: TGTGCCAGCAGTGGTCAGTGGGGGGGCGCATCCTACGAGCAGTACTTC. This sequence joins TRBV28 and TRBJ2-7; the D gene is possibly TRBD2 (7 bases). Trimming shortened V by 5 bases and J by 1 base, and 18 bases separated the two germline ends. Germline-derived CDR1 and CDR2 are MDHEN and SYDVKM. The CDR3 loop spans 16 amino acids. The full variable domain, in which reference TRBV28 and TRBJ2-7 provide the parts outside the CDR3, is DVKVTQSSRYLVKRTGEKVFLECVQDMDHENMFWYRQDPGLGLRLIYFSYDVKMKEKGDIPEGYSVSREKKERFSLILESASTNQTSMYLCASSGQWGGASYEQYFGPGTRLTVT.

In this sample, this clonotype turned up many times. This sequence joins TRBV2 and TRBJ2-1; 12 bases are a match to TRBD2. This CDR3 contains 14 residues. Germline CDR1 reads SNHLY; CDR2 reads FYNNEI. With 4 bases clipped from V and 7 bases from J, the junction kept 2 bases outside the gene matches. CDR3 nucleotide sequence: TGTGCCAGCAGTGCTAGCGGGAGGGGGAATGAGCAGTTCTTC. Its protein product is CASSASGRGNEQFF. Supplemented by reference TRBV2 and TRBJ2-1, the full variable domain reads EPEVTQTPSHQVTQMGQEVILRCVPISNHLYFYWYRQILGQKVEFLVSFYNNEISEKSEIFDDQFSVERPDGSNFTLKIRSTKLEDSAMYFCASSASGRGNEQFFGPGTRLTVL.

This clonotype showed up just once. This chain links TRBV28 with TRBJ2-5, with a tentative D call TRBD2 (5 bases). The length of the CDR3 is 16 residues. V gave up 5 bases and J gave up 3 bases, with 19 bases separating them. Germline CDR1 and CDR2: MDHEN and SYDVKM. In nucleotides, the CDR3 is TGTGCCAGCAGTCAGGTGACCGGGGTAATTAAAGAGACCCAGTACTTC. As protein: CASSQVTGVIKETQYF.

This clonotype was seen repeatedly, ten times or more. The gene calls are TRBV6-1 and TRBJ1-6, with 8 bases fitting TRBD1. V gave up 1 base and J gave up 8 bases; unmatched junction bases: 4. This CDR3 region has 15 residues. In germline, CDR1 is MNHNS, CDR2 SASEGT. CDR3 nucleotides: TGTGCCAGCAGTGAAGTTCAGGGACAGGATTCACCCCTCCACTTT. The encoded protein is CASSEVQGQDSPLHF.

This clonotype was observed at least ten times. The genes are TRBV12-3 or TRBV12-4 and TRBJ1-1; TRBD1 might be the D (6 bases). This CDR3 region has 13 residues. The V gene lost 6 bases and the J gene lost 5 bases, with 13 bases spanning the gap. The CDR3 DNA reads as TGTGCCAGCAGACCGACAGGTGGGACTGAAGCTTTCTTT. Translation: CASRPTGGTEAFF.

There are a few counts of this clonotype. The rearrangement joins TRBV7-9 to TRBJ2-7, with D possibly matching TRBD1 (6 bases). V shed 5 bases and J shed 6 bases, with 11 bases lying between them. Germline V gives CDR1 SEHNR, CDR2 FQNEAQ (reference sequence). The CDR3 totals 12 residues. The CDR3 loop is CASSITGTEQYF. CDR3 nucleotides: TGTGCCAGCAGCATCACAGGGACCGAGCAGTACTTC. Together with reference TRBV7-9 and TRBJ2-7, the CDR3 gives the full variable domain: DTGVSQNPRHKITKRGQNVTFRCDPISEHNRLYWYRQTLGQGPEFLTYFQNEAQLEKSRLLSDRFSAERPKGSFSTLEIQRTEQGDSAMYLCASSITGTEQYFGPGTRLTVT.

In nucleotides, the CDR3 is TGTGCCAGCAGTCTCCGAGGACTAGCGGGTTCCACAGATACGCAGTATTTT. Amino acids: CASSLRGLAGSTDTQYF. V gene TRBV27 combines with J gene TRBJ2-3, with 11 bases aligning to TRBD2. Germline CDR1 reads MNHEY; CDR2 reads SMNVEV (reference sequence). The CDR3 has 17 residues. The V gene end was trimmed by 5 bases and the J gene end by 2 bases; junction bases not matched to a gene: 9.

A remark on this clonotype: A junction end diverges from the germline sequence, so it may reflect a read error. The chain joins TRBV7-9 to TRBJ2-1; D uncertain. CDR3 length: 15 residues. Germline loops: CDR1 SEHNR, CDR2 FQNEAQ (reference sequence). The CDR3 region has the DNA TGTACCAGCAGCTTAGCCGGGTACTCCTACAATGAGCAGTTCTTC. Amino acid sequence: CTSSLAGYSYNEQFF.